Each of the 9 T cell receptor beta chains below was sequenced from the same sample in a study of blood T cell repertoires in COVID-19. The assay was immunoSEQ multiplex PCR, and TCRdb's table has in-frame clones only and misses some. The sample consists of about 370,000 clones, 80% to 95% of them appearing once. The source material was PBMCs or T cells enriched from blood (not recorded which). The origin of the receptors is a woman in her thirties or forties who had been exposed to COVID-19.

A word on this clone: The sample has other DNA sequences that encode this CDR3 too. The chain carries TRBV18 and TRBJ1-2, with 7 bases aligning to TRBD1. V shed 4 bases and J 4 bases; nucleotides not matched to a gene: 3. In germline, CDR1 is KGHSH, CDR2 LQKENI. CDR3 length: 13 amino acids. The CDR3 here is CASSLDRAYGYTF. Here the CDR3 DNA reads TGTGCCAGCTCACTTGACAGGGCCTATGGCTACACCTTC. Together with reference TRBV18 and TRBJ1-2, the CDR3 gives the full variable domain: NAGVMQNPRHLVRRRGQEARLRCSPMKGHSHVYWYRQLPEEGLKFMVYLQKENIIDESGMPKERFSAEFPKEGPSILRIQQVVRGDSAAYFCASSLDRAYGYTFGSGTRLTVV.

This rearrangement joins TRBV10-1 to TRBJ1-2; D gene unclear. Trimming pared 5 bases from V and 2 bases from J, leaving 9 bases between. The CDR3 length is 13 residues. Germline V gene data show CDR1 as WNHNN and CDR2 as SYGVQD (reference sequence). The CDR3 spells CASSLWPNYGYTF. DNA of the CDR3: TGCGCCAGCAGTCTGTGGCCGAACTATGGCTACACCTTC.

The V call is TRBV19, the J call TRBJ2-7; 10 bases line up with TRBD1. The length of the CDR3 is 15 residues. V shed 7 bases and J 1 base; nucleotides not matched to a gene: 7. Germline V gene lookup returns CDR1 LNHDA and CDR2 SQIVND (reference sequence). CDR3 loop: CASNRGQGRSYEQYF. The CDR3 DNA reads TGTGCCAGTAACCGGGGACAGGGGAGGTCCTACGAGCAGTACTTC.

CDR3 amino acids: CASSMEGPRRNTIYF. The CDR3 bases are TGTGCCAGTAGTATGGAGGGACCCAGAAGAAACACCATATATTTT. The chain employs TRBV19 and TRBJ1-3; maybe TRBD1 (5 bases). This CDR3 is built from 15 residues. V lost 3 bases to trimming and J lost 5 bases, with 14 bases between them. Germline lookup yields CDR1 LNHDA and CDR2 SQIVND (reference sequence).

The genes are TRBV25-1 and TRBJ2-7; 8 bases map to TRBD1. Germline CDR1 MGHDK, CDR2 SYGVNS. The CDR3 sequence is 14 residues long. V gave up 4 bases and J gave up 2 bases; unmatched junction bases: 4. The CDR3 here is CASSGTGSAYEQYF. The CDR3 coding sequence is TGTGCCAGCAGTGGGACAGGGTCCGCCTACGAGCAGTACTTC.

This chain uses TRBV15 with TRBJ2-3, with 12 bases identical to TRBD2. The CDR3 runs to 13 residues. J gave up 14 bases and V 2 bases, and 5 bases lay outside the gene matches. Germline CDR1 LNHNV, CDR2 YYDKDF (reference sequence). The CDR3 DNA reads TGTGCCACCAGCAGACCCGGACTAGCGGGAACGTATTTT. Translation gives CATSRPGLAGTYF.

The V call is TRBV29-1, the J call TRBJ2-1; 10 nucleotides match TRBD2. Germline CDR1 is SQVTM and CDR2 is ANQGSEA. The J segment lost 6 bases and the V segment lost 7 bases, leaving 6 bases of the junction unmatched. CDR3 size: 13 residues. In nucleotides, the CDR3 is TGCAGCGGGGAGACTAGCGGGTTCAATGAGCAGTTCTTC. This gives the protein CSGETSGFNEQFF.

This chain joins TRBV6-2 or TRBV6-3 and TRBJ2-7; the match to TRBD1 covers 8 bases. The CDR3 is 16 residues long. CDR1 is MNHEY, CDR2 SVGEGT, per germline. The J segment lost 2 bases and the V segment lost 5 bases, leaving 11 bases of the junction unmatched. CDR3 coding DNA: TGTGCCAGCAGTAGTCCCCAGGGGGCGTCTACCTACGAGCAGTACTTC. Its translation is CASSSPQGASTYEQYF.

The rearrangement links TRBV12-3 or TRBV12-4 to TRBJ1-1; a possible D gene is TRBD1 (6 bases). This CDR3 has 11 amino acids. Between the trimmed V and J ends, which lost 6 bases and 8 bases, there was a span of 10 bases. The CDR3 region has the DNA TGTGCCAGCAGACTCGGACAGGAAGCTTTCTTT. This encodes CASRLGQEAFF.